Below are 20 T cell receptor beta chains sequenced from a single sample in a study of blood T cell repertoires in COVID-19. Assay used: immunoSEQ multiplex PCR; TCRdb lists only in-frame clones, some missing. Here the sample spans under 200,000 clones, approximately 90% being singletons. Sequenced sample: PBMCs or T cells enriched from blood (not recorded which). The origin of the receptors is a woman aged 45 to 65 who had recovered from COVID-19.

The chain couples TRBV14 to TRBJ1-2; no reliable D call. V lost 4 bases and J 8 bases, leaving 17 bases between the germline ends. CDR3 length: 14 residues. CDR1 and CDR2 from the germline V gene are SGHDN and FVKESK. This CDR3 reads CASSPSGVTEGYTF. The CDR3 DNA reads TGTGCCAGCAGCCCCTCGGGAGTCACGGAGGGCTACACCTTC.

This rearrangement joins TRBV5-4 to TRBJ2-5; the match to TRBD2 covers 7 bases. Germline assignment: CDR1 SGHNT and CDR2 YYREEE (reference sequence). The CDR3 runs to 14 residues. J lost 2 bases, V lost 1 base, and 2 bases had no gene match. The CDR3 reads CASSLRRGQETQYF. CDR3 nucleotides: TGTGCCAGCAGCTTGAGGCGGGGGCAAGAGACCCAGTACTTC.

The V and J genes are TRBV13 and TRBJ1-5; the D is unclear. The V and J ends lost 0 bases and 4 bases respectively, with 7 bases between them. The CDR3 length is 14 residues. Germline CDR1 PRHDT, CDR2 FYEKMQ (reference sequence). The CDR3 sequence: CASSLGGLNQPQHF. In DNA, the CDR3 is TGTGCCAGCAGCTTAGGCGGACTAAATCAGCCCCAGCATTTT. The full variable domain, completed using reference TRBV13 and TRBJ1-5, is AAGVIQSPRHLIKEKRETATLKCYPIPRHDTVYWYQQGPGQDPQFLISFYEKMQSDKGSIPDRFSAQQFSDYHSELNMSSLELGDSALYFCASSLGGLNQPQHFGDGTRLSIL.

The CDR3 here is CASSSLVTGTTYEQYF. CDR3 coding DNA: TGTGCCAGCAGCAGCCTAGTTACCGGGACAACCTACGAGCAGTACTTC. J is TRBJ2-7 and V is TRBV6-2 or TRBV6-3, with D maybe TRBD1 (6 bases). V was clipped by 6 bases and J by 2 bases, with 20 bases between them. Germline V CDR1 and CDR2: MNHEY, SVGEGT. CDR3 length equals 16 residues.

J is TRBJ1-3 and V is TRBV7-2; possibly TRBD1 for D (5 bases). This CDR3 region has 16 residues. V was shortened by 6 bases and J by 2 bases, with 17 bases between the two germline ends. Germline-derived CDR1 and CDR2 are SGHTA and FQGNSA. The chain's CDR3 is CASRHPGKAAGNTIYF. The CDR3 region has the DNA TGTGCCAGCAGGCACCCAGGGAAAGCTGCTGGAAACACCATATATTTT. The variable domain in full, completed from reference TRBV7-2 and TRBJ1-3, reads GAGVSQSPSNKVTEKGKDVELRCDPISGHTALYWYRQSLGQGLEFLIYFQGNSAPDKSGLPSDRFSAERTGGSVSTLTIQRTQQEDSAVYLCASRHPGKAAGNTIYFGEGSWLTVV.

The V gene is TRBV5-1, the J gene TRBJ2-1; 9 nucleotides align to TRBD2. The junction had 4 bases not matched to a gene; V was cut back by 4 bases and J by 2 bases. Germline lookup yields CDR1 SGHRS and CDR2 YFSETQ. The CDR3 consists of 15 residues. The CDR3: CASSPAGGPYNEQFF. The CDR3 nucleotides read TGCGCCAGCAGCCCAGCGGGGGGTCCCTACAATGAGCAGTTCTTC.

The chain employs TRBV11-1 and TRBJ2-3, with TRBD2 matching 9 bases. The CDR3 is made up of 14 amino acids. The trim removed 6 bases at V and 5 bases at J, leaving 6 bases unmatched. Germline V gene lookup returns CDR1 SGHAT and CDR2 FQDESV (reference sequence). CDR3 bases: TGTGCCAGCAGGCAGCGGGGGGCTGGAGATACGCAGTATTTT. It encodes CASRQRGAGDTQYF.

The chain couples TRBV19 to TRBJ1-5; D not resolved. CDR1 is LNHDA and CDR2 is SQIVND in the germline V gene (reference sequence). This CDR3 comprises 15 residues. Deletions cut 9 bases from V and 7 bases from J, with 22 bases between. CDR3 DNA: TGTGCCAGCCGGGTTGGGGTTTTGGCGGGGCAGCCCCAGCATTTT. This encodes CASRVGVLAGQPQHF. The complete variable domain, with remaining parts taken from reference TRBV19 and TRBJ1-5, reads DGGITQSPKYLFRKEGQNVTLSCEQNLNHDAMYWYRQDPGQGLRLIYYSQIVNDFQKGDIAEGYSVSREKKESFPLTVTSAQKNPTAFYLCASRVGVLAGQPQHFGDGTRLSIL.

The chain has TRBV15 and TRBJ1-5, with unresolved D. V was cut by 6 bases and J by 2 bases, with 11 bases left in between. CDR1 and CDR2 from the germline V gene are LNHNV and YYDKDF (reference sequence). The CDR3 has 14 residues. CDR3 residues: CATRGLAGNQPQHF. The CDR3 DNA reads as TGTGCCACCAGAGGTTTAGCAGGCAATCAGCCCCAGCATTTT.

This sequence joins TRBV6-6 and TRBJ1-4, with 7 bases aligning to TRBD1. This CDR3 is built from 13 residues. Germline CDR1 reads MNHNY; CDR2 reads SVGAGI (reference sequence). With 4 bases clipped from V and 5 bases from J, the junction kept 1 base outside the gene matches. CDR3: CASSSGGNEKLFF. In DNA form, the CDR3 reads TGTGCCAGCAGTTCAGGGGGGAATGAAAAACTGTTTTTT.

This clone was detected only once. V usage is TRBV19 and J usage is TRBJ2-3, with TRBD2 matching over 10 bases. Germline V gene data show CDR1 as LNHDA and CDR2 as SQIVND (reference sequence). The V gene end was trimmed by 3 bases and the J gene end by 4 bases; junction bases not matched to a gene: 7. The CDR3 has 16 amino acids. CDR3 in amino acids: CASSMLSGGAADTQYF. CDR3 in DNA: TGTGCCAGTAGTATGTTAAGCGGGGGGGCCGCAGATACGCAGTATTTT. Full variable domain (outside the CDR3, taken from reference TRBV19 and TRBJ2-3): DGGITQSPKYLFRKEGQNVTLSCEQNLNHDAMYWYRQDPGQGLRLIYYSQIVNDFQKGDIAEGYSVSREKKESFPLTVTSAQKNPTAFYLCASSMLSGGAADTQYFGPGTRLTVL.

This chain uses TRBV7-9 with TRBJ2-5, with 8 bases aligning to TRBD2. The CDR3 runs to 16 residues. Losses at the gene ends were 3 bases for V and 5 bases for J; bases not matched to a gene: 11. The V gene's germline CDR1 is SEHNR and CDR2 FQNEAQ (reference sequence). The CDR3 loop is CASSFPLRGGRETQYF. In DNA, the CDR3 is TGTGCCAGCAGCTTCCCCCTACGGGGGGGCCGGGAGACCCAGTACTTC.

The chain combines TRBV4-1 with TRBJ2-7, with 8 nucleotides matching TRBD1. CDR1 is MGHRA and CDR2 is YSYEKL in the germline V gene. This CDR3 comprises 13 residues. J gave up 7 bases and V 3 bases, and 5 bases lay outside the gene matches. This CDR3 reads CASSQDRVREQYF. CDR3 bases: TGCGCCAGCAGCCAGGACAGGGTAAGGGAGCAGTACTTC.

The rearrangement links TRBV2 to TRBJ2-1; tentative D call: TRBD1 (5 bases). Trimming removed 4 bases at V and 9 bases at J, with 13 bases between. Germline V lookup: CDR1 SNHLY, CDR2 FYNNEI. The CDR3 spans 13 residues. CDR3 in DNA: TGTGCCAGCAGTGGGGGTCAGGGTAGTGAGCAGTTCTTC. Amino acid sequence: CASSGGQGSEQFF.

This chain links TRBV4-3 with TRBJ1-3, with 8 nucleotides matching TRBD1. CDR1 LGHNA and CDR2 YSLEER come from the germline V gene. J gave up 0 bases and V 2 bases, and 6 bases lay outside the gene matches. This CDR3 is 17 amino acids long. The CDR3 nucleotides are TGCGCCAGCAGCCAAAGAGCGGGACAGGACTCTGGAAACACCATATATTTT. This encodes CASSQRAGQDSGNTIYF.

The chain uses TRBV6-5 and TRBJ1-2; 8 nucleotides match TRBD1. With 4 bases clipped from V and 4 bases from J, the junction kept 11 bases outside the gene matches. This CDR3 is built from 16 residues. The germline gives CDR1 MNHEY, CDR2 SVGAGI. CDR3 amino acids: CASSSALTGGIYGYTF. Here the CDR3 DNA reads TGTGCCAGCAGTTCAGCACTTACAGGGGGAATCTATGGCTACACCTTC.

The chain links TRBV5-1 to TRBJ2-1; possibly TRBD2 for D (7 bases). The CDR3 totals 15 residues. The V gene's germline CDR1 is SGHRS and CDR2 YFSETQ. The V end lost 4 bases, the J end lost 6 bases, and 17 bases lay between the germline ends. CDR3 amino acids: CASSGGDISGNEQFF. The CDR3 DNA is TGCGCCAGCAGCGGGGGGGACATATCAGGCAATGAGCAGTTCTTC.

The gene calls are TRBV4-3 and TRBJ1-2; no clear D. Looked up from germline, CDR1 is LGHNA and CDR2 is YSLEER. The CDR3 sequence is 15 residues long. Trimming removed 3 bases at V and 2 bases at J, with 13 bases between. DNA for the CDR3: TGCGCCAGCAGCCAGGCTCCTGGTGGCAACTATGGCTACACCTTC. Translated, it gives CASSQAPGGNYGYTF.

A single count supports this clone. The V gene is TRBV30, the J gene TRBJ1-1, with no clear D. V shed 2 bases and J shed 1 base, with 8 bases lying between them. This CDR3 has 13 residues. Germline lookup yields CDR1 GTSNPN and CDR2 SVGIG (reference sequence). This CDR3 is CAWSNQANTEAFF. CDR3 in DNA: TGTGCCTGGAGTAATCAGGCGAACACTGAAGCTTTCTTT.

The CDR3 region is CASSHRALGRASGYTF. The CDR3 DNA reads TGCGCCAGCAGCCACAGGGCCCTGGGGAGGGCAAGTGGCTACACCTTC. This sequence joins TRBV4-3 and TRBJ1-2, with D perhaps matching TRBD1 (5 bases). CDR3 size: 16 residues. V gave up 3 bases and J gave up 7 bases, with 21 bases separating them. Germline V lookup: CDR1 LGHNA, CDR2 YSLEER.